The sequence of this T cell receptor (beta chain) was determined in a study of vaccination effects on CD4 cells after COVID-19. Overall study: Post-vaccine specimens were collected at a median of 72 days following the second dose.

CD4+ T cells specific for antigen were expanded with viral peptide pools by the ViraFEST assay before sequencing. Culture proceeded for approximately 9 days, and CD4+ T cells were then isolated. Subjects were given two BNT162b2 or mRNA-1273 vaccine doses. PBMC were cultured at about 1.9 million per well with 8 to 10 IU/ml IL-2 and about 9.2 ug/ml peptides. Fresh IL-2-containing medium replaced half the medium on days 3 and 7. In the case of this clone: What it binds is not known.

Germline CDR1 reads SGHTA; CDR2 reads FQGNSA. V was pared by 3 bases and J by 9 bases, with 15 bases between. This CDR3 spans 14 amino acids. Only in-frame clones appear in the TCRdb table, and some are missing; sequencing was by immunoSEQ multiplex PCR. The sample has approximately 26,000 clones; 60% to 80% are singletons. The receptor was isolated from a human donor who received a COVID-19 vaccine. Some clones in this sample may be carry-over from other donors' samples. This rearrangement joins TRBV7-2 to TRBJ2-1; D uncertain. The sequencing used CD4+ T cells from PBMCs cultured with SARS-CoV-2 spike peptides, collected after COVID-19 vaccination. Written as DNA, the CDR3 is TGTGCCAGCAGCTTCCTTCCTCTGGGCGGTGAGCAGTTCTTC. Its translation: CASSFLPLGGEQFF. The full variable domain, completed using reference TRBV7-2 and TRBJ2-1, is GAGVSQSPSNKVTEKGKDVELRCDPISGHTALYWYRQSLGQGLEFLIYFQGNSAPDKSGLPSDRFSAERTGGSVSTLTIQRTQQEDSAVYLCASSFLPLGGEQFFGPGTRLTVL.